This TCR beta chain came from a study of T cell repertoires in cytomegalovirus infection (dated by TCRdb to about 2019). In terms of the full investigation: Recently identified HLA-C-restricted CMV epitopes, whose presentation resists viral immunomodulation, were targeted by peptide stimulations together with well-studied HLA-B-restricted epitopes. Because public TCR beta signatures pointed to carriage of CMV infection together with the matching HLA type, the HLA type of each donor mattered for the analysis.

The study at large found these results: In the ex vivo response, HLA-C-restricted CMV-specific TCR beta clonotypes were dominant, and in two of eight donors the single most frequent clonotype came from this HLA-C-restricted group. In both this cohort and an independent cohort of under 450 donors, the cumulative frequency of public TCR beta family members distinguished carriers of CMV infection plus the relevant HLA type.

According to the study, the label for this sample's treatment or condition signals: in vitro stimulation with specific CMV peptide epitopes to enrich CMV-specific T cells. Ends trimmed: V by 6 bases, J by 1 base; bases unmatched to a gene: 5. The CDR1 and CDR2 encoded by the germline V gene (reference sequence) are MNHEY and SMNVEV. The CDR3 runs 14 amino acids, cysteine and phenylalanine included. Just the 42-base CDR3 DNA is kept, in frame starting at base 1. In regard to this clonotype: No cognate antigen has been identified for it. No clone much larger than this one lies a single base away; base qualities are absent.

The data were produced on an Illumina HiSeq 1500. Using fastp at Q25 and MiXCR, TCRdb reprocessed the public reads and kept productive beta chains. Every entry covers one CDR3 protein and lists the most common genes and DNA from its rows. Across this sample there are around 800,000 distinct CDR3 sequences, with around a third seen only once. The leading ten clones occupy 12% of the sample. This TCR derives from a human donor in good health (CMV status not recorded). Some clones in this sample may be carry-over from other donors' samples. The sample in question was cultured CD8+ T cells from PBMCs, obtained from culture after CMV antigen stimulation. The sequence joins TRBV27 to TRBJ1-1; 7 of the junction bases match TRBD1. The nucleotide sequence is given as TGTGCCAGCAGGAAACAGGGGCAGAACACTGAAGCTTTCTTT. Its product reads: CASRKQGQNTEAFF.